The sample holds one count of the clone carrying this T cell receptor beta chain. The V gene's germline CDR1 is LNHDA and CDR2 SQIVND (reference sequence). V dropped 5 bases and J dropped 0; count of bases not matched to a gene: 7. The CDR3 runs to 16 residues. At a deep level, the assay was run. Method: immunoSEQ multiplex PCR; TCRdb's copy keeps in-frame clones and lacks some. Among some 470,000 clones, 76% were seen once, and the ten largest hold under 15%. The sample comes from a study of shared clonotypes between healthy human individuals. Sequenced material: PBMCs. The sequence came from a middle-aged woman in good health. Some clones in this sample may be carry-over from other donors' samples. This chain uses TRBV19 with TRBJ1-5, with 7 bases aligning to TRBD1. Here the CDR3 reads CASSAKTGYSNQPQHF. The CDR3 DNA sequence: TGTGCCAGTAGTGCCAAGACAGGGTATAGCAATCAGCCCCAGCATTTT.